This is a list of T cell receptor beta chains from one sample in a study of T cell responses to AZD1222 COVID-19 vaccine. Produced via immunoSEQ multiplex PCR; TCRdb's table is partial and in-frame only. The data contain 100,000 to 120,000 clones, roughly 92% of them singletons. The sequences come from peripheral blood, collected 28 days after the second AZD1222 dose. The receptors shown here come from an adult who received the AZD1222 COVID-19 vaccine. Each CDR3 is given with its conserved first and last residue. D genes are given only for firm matches. Some rows have no size entry. The others give once, few or many, or a class for an expanded clone.

d_call j_call v_call clone_size cdr3_nt cdr3_aa
- TRBJ2-2 TRBV15 once TGTGCCACCAGCAGAGTAATGGAGGGCGGGGAGCTGTTTTTT CATSRVMEGGELFF
TRBD1 TRBJ2-7 TRBV7-9 - TGTGCCAGCAGTCTCGACAGGGCGTACGAGCAGTACTTC CASSLDRAYEQYF
- TRBJ1-6 TRBV4-2 - TGTGCCAGCAGCCAAGATTTAACAGCTAATTCACCCCTCCACTTT CASSQDLTANSPLHF
TRBD2 TRBJ2-7 TRBV6-2/TRBV6-3 - TGTGCCAGCAGTTACCGGACTAGCGGGGGCCACTACGAGCAGTACTTC CASSYRTSGGHYEQYF
- TRBJ1-2 TRBV30 - TGTGCCTGGAGTGTTGGGCCCCGCTTCTATGGCTACACCTTC CAWSVGPRFYGYTF
- TRBJ1-3 TRBV3-1/TRBV3-2 few TGTGCCAGCAGCCCGAAGGGGTGGAACACCATATATTTT CASSPKGWNTIYF
- TRBJ2-7 TRBV3-1/TRBV3-2 - TGTGCCAGCAGCCCGGGGGGCCGGGGCTACGAGCAGTACTTC CASSPGGRGYEQYF
- TRBJ1-2 TRBV18 - TGTGCCAGCTCACCGAGTACCGGGGATGGCTACACCTTC CASSPSTGDGYTF
TRBD2 TRBJ2-3 TRBV7-2 once TGTGCCAGCACCCCCCGGGGGGAGAGCACAGATACGCAGTATTTT CASTPRGESTDTQYF
- TRBJ2-1 TRBV19 - TGTGCCAGTAGTAGGTGGGAGGGGGGCTACAATGAGCAGTTCTTC CASSRWEGGYNEQFF
TRBD1 TRBJ1-1 TRBV5-1 - TGCGCCAGCAGCTTGGACAGGGGTTTTACTGAAGCTTTCTTT CASSLDRGFTEAFF
- TRBJ1-2 TRBV4-1 - TGCGCCAGCAGCCAAGATGAACCAGTAGGCTATGGCTACACCTTC CASSQDEPVGYGYTF
TRBD2 TRBJ2-5 TRBV5-1 - TGCGCCAGCAGCCCAAGCACTAGCGGGGGGCAAGAGACCCAGTACTTC CASSPSTSGGQETQYF
- TRBJ1-4 TRBV18 - TGTGCCAGCACAATGTACTTGGGAGAAAAACTGTTTTTT CASTMYLGEKLFF
- TRBJ1-3 TRBV6-5 - TGTGCCAGCAGGAAGAGACGGACAGCTGGAAACACCATATATTTT CASRKRRTAGNTIYF
- TRBJ1-6 TRBV4-1 - TGCGCCAGCAGCCCGGGTCATTATAATTCACCCCTCCACTTT CASSPGHYNSPLHF
- TRBJ2-6 TRBV5-1 - TGCGCCAGCAGCTTGGAGGGGAACTCTGGGGCCAACGTCCTGACTTTC CASSLEGNSGANVLTF
- TRBJ1-5 TRBV7-2 - TGTGCCAGCAGCTCCCCTGGGCAGCCCCAGCATTTT CASSSPGQPQHF
TRBD1 TRBJ1-5 TRBV18 - TGTGCCAGCTCACCACTGGGCCAGGGGGCCCAGCATTTT CASSPLGQGAQHF
TRBD1 TRBJ1-2 TRBV6-5 - TGTGCCAGCAGTACACAACAGGGGGTATATGGCTACACCTTC CASSTQQGVYGYTF
- TRBJ2-2 TRBV10-3 - TGTGCCATCAGTGAGTCAAGAGACGCGAACACCGGGGAGCTGTTTTTT CAISESRDANTGELFF
TRBD2 TRBJ2-3 TRBV7-9 - TGTGCCAGCAGCGTTGGGACTAGCGGGTGGAGTAATACGCAGTATTTT CASSVGTSGWSNTQYF
TRBD1 TRBJ1-6 TRBV6-4 - TGTGCCAGCAGTTTTAACAGGGGTTCACCCCTCCACTTT CASSFNRGSPLHF
- TRBJ1-2 TRBV4-1 - TGCGCCAGCAGCCAAGGCACAGGGCCCTATGGCTACACCTTC CASSQGTGPYGYTF
- TRBJ1-1 TRBV6-5 - TGTGCCAGCAGAGGGGGGATTGAAGCTTTCTTT CASRGGIEAFF
TRBD1 TRBJ1-5 TRBV4-3 once TGCGCCAGCAGCCTGGGGGGAACAGGGGGCCAACCCCAGCATTTT CASSLGGTGGQPQHF
TRBD1 TRBJ1-3 TRBV27 - TGTGCCAGCAGTTCCAGGGGGCCTGGAAACACCATATATTTT CASSSRGPGNTIYF
- TRBJ2-1 TRBV6-5 - TGTGCCAGCAGTTATGGGCAGTACCGGGTCAATGAGCAGTTCTTC CASSYGQYRVNEQFF
- TRBJ1-2 TRBV30 - TGTGCCTGGAATCACGGGGGGGCCGCAGACGACTATGGCTACACCTTC CAWNHGGAADDYGYTF
- TRBJ2-3 TRBV10-3 - TGTGCCATCAGTGAGTCTCCTAAAGACCCCGGAGGGCAGTATTTT CAISESPKDPGGQYF
- TRBJ2-3 TRBV11-1 - TGTGCCAGCAGCTTAGGCGGGGGCAGCACAGATACGCAGTATTTT CASSLGGGSTDTQYF
- TRBJ2-3 TRBV5-1 - TGCGCCAGCAGCTTCGGTATAGGGGCCCTAAGCACAGATACGCAGTATTTT CASSFGIGALSTDTQYF